This T cell receptor beta chain derives from a study of PD-1 blockade in classical Hodgkin lymphoma. Each patient's relapse followed autologous stem cell transplantation, and brentuximab vedotin exposure varied. As concerns this clone: Antigen specificity is unknown.

Study results and caveats: For complete responders, baseline diversity was comparable to that of newly diagnosed patients.

Trimming removed 1 base from V and 4 bases from J; junction bases left unmatched: 7. The CDR3 spans 16 residues. In germline, CDR1 is SEHNR, CDR2 FQNEAQ (reference sequence). Clones were sequenced by immunoSEQ multiplex PCR, and TCRdb holds only the in-frame ones, with some missing. Here the sample spans around 96,000 clones, approximately 88% being singletons. This receptor was taken from a human donor with classical Hodgkin lymphoma. Sequenced material: peripheral blood mononuclear cells (PBMCs), taken at baseline. The rearrangement joins TRBV7-9 to TRBJ2-1; the match to TRBD1 covers 7 bases. The CDR3 sequence: CASSLEWDRVYNEQFF. In nucleotides, the CDR3 is TGTGCCAGCAGCTTAGAATGGGACAGAGTGTACAATGAGCAGTTCTTC.